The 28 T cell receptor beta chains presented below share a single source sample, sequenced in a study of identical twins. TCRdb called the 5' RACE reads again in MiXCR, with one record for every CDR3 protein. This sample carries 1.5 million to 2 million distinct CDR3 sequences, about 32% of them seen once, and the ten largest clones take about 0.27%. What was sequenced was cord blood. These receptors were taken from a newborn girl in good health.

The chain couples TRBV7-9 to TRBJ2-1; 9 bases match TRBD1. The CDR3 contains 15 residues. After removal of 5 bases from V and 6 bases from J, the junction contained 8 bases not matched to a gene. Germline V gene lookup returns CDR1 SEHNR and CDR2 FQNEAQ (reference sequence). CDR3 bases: TGTGCCAGCAGCGTCCGGGACAGGGATGGCAATGAGCAGTTCTTC. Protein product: CASSVRDRDGNEQFF. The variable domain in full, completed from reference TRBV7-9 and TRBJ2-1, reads DTGVSQNPRHKITKRGQNVTFRCDPISEHNRLYWYRQTLGQGPEFLTYFQNEAQLEKSRLLSDRFSAERPKGSFSTLEIQRTEQGDSAMYLCASSVRDRDGNEQFFGPGTRLTVL.

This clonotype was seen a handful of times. In DNA, the CDR3 is TGCGCCAGCAGCTTGTCGGGGAGGCCCACCCTCTCCTACGAGCAGTACTTC. Translated: CASSLSGRPTLSYEQYF. The V gene is TRBV5-1, the J gene TRBJ2-7; tentatively, D is TRBD2 (6 bases). Germline CDR1 and CDR2: SGHRS and YFSETQ. The CDR3 has 17 amino acids. V lost 1 base and J 0 bases, leaving 17 bases between the germline ends.

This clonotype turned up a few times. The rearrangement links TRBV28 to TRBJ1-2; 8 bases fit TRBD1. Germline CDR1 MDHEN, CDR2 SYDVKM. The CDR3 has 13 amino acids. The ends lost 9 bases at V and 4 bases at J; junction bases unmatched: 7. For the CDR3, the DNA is TGTGCCAGGCAGCCCGGGACAGGCTATGGCTACACCTTC. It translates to CARQPGTGYGYTF.

The CDR3 nucleotides are TGTGCCAGCACCCTAACCCTTCAAGAGACCCAGTACTTC. Translating it yields CASTLTLQETQYF. This chain links TRBV7-2 with TRBJ2-5; the D is unclear. This CDR3 comprises 13 residues. V shed 7 bases and J shed 2 bases, with 11 bases lying between them. The germline gives CDR1 SGHTA, CDR2 FQGNSA. The full variable domain, completed using reference TRBV7-2 and TRBJ2-5, is GAGVSQSPSNKVTEKGKDVELRCDPISGHTALYWYRQSLGQGLEFLIYFQGNSAPDKSGLPSDRFSAERTGGSVSTLTIQRTQQEDSAVYLCASTLTLQETQYFGPGTRLLVL.

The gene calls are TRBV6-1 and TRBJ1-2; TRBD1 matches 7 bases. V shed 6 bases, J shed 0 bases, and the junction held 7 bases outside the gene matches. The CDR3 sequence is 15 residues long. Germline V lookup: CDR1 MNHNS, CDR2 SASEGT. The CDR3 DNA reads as TGTGCCAGCAGCCGGACAGGCCAGCCTAACTATGGCTACACCTTC. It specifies CASSRTGQPNYGYTF.

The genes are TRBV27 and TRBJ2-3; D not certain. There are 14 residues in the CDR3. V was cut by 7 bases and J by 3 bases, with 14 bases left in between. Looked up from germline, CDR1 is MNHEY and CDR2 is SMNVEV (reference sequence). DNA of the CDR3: TGTGCCAGCAACCCGGAGACGAGGACAGATACGCAGTATTTT. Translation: CASNPETRTDTQYF.

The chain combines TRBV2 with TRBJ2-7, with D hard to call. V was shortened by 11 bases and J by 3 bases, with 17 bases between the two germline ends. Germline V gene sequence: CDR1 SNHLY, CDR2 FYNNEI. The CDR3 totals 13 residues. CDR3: CAACPQTDYEQYF. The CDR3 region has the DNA TGTGCCGCATGCCCGCAAACCGACTACGAGCAGTACTTC.

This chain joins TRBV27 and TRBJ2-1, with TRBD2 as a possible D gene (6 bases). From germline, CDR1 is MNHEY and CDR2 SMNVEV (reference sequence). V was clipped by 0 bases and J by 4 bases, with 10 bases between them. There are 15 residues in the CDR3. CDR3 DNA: TGTGCCAGCAGTTTATCCCGGGGGATTTACAATGAGCAGTTCTTC. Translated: CASSLSRGIYNEQFF.

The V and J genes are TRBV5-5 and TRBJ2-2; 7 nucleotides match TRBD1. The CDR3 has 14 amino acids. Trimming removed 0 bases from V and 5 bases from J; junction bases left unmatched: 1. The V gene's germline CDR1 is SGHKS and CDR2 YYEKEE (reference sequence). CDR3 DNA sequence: TGTGCCAGCAGCTTGGCGGACAGGACCGGGGAGCTGTTTTTT. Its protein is CASSLADRTGELFF. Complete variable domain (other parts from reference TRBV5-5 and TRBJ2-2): DAGVTQSPTHLIKTRGQQVTLRCSPISGHKSVSWYQQVLGQGPQFIFQYYEKEERGRGNFPDRFSARQFPNYSSELNVNALLLGDSALYLCASSLADRTGELFFGEGSRLTVL.

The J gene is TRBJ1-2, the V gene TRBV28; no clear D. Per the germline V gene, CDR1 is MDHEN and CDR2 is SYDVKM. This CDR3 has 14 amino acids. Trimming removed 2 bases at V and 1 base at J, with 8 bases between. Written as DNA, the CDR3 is TGTGCCAGCAGTTTAGTACCCCTTAACTATGGCTACACCTTC. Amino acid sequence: CASSLVPLNYGYTF.

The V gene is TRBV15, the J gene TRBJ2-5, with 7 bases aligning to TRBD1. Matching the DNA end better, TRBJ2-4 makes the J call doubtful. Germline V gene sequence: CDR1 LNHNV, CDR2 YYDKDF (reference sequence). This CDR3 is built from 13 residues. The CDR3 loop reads CATSRDRLNIQYF. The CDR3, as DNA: TGTGCCACCAGCAGGGACAGGTTAAACATTCAGTACTTC.

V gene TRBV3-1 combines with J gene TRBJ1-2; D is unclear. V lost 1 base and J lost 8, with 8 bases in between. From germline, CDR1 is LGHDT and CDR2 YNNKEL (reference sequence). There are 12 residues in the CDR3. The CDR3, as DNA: TGTGCCAGCAGCCAAGGGCCAAGGGGCTACACCTTC. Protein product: CASSQGPRGYTF. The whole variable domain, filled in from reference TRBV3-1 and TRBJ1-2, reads DTAVSQTPKYLVTQMGNDKSIKCEQNLGHDTMYWYKQDSKKFLKIMFSYNNKELIINETVPNRFSPKSPDKAHLNLHINSLELGDSAVYFCASSQGPRGYTFGSGTRLTVV.

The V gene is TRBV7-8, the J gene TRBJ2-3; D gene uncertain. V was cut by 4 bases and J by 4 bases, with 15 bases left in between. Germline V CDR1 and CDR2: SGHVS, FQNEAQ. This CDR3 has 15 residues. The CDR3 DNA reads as TGTGCCAGCAGCTCTTCAAAGTCGGAGCCAGATACGCAGTATTTT. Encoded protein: CASSSSKSEPDTQYF.

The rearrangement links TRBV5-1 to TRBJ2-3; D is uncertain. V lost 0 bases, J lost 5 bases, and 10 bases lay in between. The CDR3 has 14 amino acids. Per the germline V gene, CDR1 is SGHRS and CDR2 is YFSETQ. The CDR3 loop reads CASSLEGPGDTQYF. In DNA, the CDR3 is TGCGCCAGCAGCTTGGAGGGTCCGGGAGATACGCAGTATTTT.

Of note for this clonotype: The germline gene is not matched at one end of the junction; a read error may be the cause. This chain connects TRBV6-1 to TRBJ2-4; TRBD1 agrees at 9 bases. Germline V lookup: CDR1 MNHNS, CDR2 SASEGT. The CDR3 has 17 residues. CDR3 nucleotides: TGTGCCAGCAGTGGGACAGGGGCCTTACTAGCCAAAAACATTCGGTACTTC. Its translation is CASSGTGALLAKNIRYF.

CDR3 DNA sequence: TGTGCCAGCAGCGTTCAGACCGGGGAGCTGTTTTTT. It specifies CASSVQTGELFF. The genes are TRBV9 and TRBJ2-2, with D unclear. Germline V lookup: CDR1 SGDLS, CDR2 YYNGEE. The V end was cut by 2 bases, the J end by 5 bases, with 4 bases between. CDR3 length: 12 residues.

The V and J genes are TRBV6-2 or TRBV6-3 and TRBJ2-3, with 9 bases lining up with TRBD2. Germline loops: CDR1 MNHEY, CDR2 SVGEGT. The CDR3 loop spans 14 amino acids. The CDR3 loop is CAIALAGPTDTQYF. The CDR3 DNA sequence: TGTGCTATAGCCCTAGCGGGGCCCACAGATACGCAGTATTTT.

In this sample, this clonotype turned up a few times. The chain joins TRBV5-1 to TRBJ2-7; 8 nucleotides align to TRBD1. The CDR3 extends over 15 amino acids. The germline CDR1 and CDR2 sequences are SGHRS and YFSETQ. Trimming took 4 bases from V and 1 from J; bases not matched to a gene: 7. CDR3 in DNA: TGCGCCAGCAGCCAGGGACAGGAGATTTCCTACGAGCAGTACTTC. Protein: CASSQGQEISYEQYF.

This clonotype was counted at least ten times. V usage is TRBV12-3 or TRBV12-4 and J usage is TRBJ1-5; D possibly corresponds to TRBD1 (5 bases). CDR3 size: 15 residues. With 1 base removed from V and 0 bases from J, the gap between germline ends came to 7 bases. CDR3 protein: CASSLDRNSNQPQHF. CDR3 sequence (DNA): TGTGCCAGCAGTTTAGACAGGAATAGCAATCAGCCCCAGCATTTT.

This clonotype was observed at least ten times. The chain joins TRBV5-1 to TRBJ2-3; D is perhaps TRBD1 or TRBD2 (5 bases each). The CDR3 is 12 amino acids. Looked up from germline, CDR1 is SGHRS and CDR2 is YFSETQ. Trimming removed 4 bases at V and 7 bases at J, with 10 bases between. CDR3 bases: TGCGCCAGCAGCCCCGGGGACCATACGCAGTATTTT. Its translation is CASSPGDHTQYF.

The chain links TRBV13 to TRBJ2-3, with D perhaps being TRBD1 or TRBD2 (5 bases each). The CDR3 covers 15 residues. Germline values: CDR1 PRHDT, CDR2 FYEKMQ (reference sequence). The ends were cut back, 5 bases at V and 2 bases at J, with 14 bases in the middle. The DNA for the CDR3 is TGTGCCAGCAGCGACCGGGACCCTAACACAGATACGCAGTATTTT. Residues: CASSDRDPNTDTQYF.

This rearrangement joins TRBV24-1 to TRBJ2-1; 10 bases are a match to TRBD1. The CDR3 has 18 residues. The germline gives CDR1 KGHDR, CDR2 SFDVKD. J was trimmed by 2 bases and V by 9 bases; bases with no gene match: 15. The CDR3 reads CATAGTGALAGPYNEQFF. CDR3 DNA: TGTGCCACCGCCGGGACAGGGGCCTTAGCGGGACCCTACAATGAGCAGTTCTTC.

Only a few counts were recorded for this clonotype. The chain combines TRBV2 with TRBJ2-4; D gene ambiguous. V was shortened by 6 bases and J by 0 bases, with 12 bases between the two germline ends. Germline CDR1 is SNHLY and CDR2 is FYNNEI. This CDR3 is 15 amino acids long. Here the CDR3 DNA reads TGTGCCAGCAGGGCAGAACCCCTAGCCAAAAACATTCAGTACTTC. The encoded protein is CASRAEPLAKNIQYF.

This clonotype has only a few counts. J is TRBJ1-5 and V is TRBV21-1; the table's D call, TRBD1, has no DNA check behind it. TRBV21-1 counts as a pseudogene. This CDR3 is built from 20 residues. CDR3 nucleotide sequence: TGTGCCAGCAGCCGCCGGGGCGACAGCCCACAATTGGGGTGGAATCAGCCCCAGCATTTT. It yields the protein CASSRRGDSPQLGWNQPQHF.

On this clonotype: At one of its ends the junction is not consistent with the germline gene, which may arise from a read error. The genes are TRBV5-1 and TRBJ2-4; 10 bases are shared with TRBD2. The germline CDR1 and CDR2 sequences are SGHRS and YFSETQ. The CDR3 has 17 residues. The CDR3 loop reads CASSPGQREGLENIQHF. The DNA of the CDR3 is TGCGCCAGCAGTCCGGGGCAGCGGGAGGGCCTCGAAAACATTCAGCACTTC.

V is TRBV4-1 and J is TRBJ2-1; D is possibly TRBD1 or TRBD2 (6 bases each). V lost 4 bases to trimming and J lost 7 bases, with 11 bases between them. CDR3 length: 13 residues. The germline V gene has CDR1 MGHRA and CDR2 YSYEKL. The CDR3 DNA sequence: TGCGCCAGCAGCCCCTGGGGGGCAAATGAGCAGTTCTTC. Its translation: CASSPWGANEQFF.

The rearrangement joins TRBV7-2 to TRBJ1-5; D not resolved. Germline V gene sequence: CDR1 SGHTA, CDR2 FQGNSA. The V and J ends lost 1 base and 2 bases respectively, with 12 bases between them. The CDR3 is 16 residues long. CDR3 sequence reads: CASSLGYGVGNQPQHF. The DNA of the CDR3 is TGTGCCAGCAGCTTAGGGTACGGGGTTGGCAATCAGCCCCAGCATTTT.

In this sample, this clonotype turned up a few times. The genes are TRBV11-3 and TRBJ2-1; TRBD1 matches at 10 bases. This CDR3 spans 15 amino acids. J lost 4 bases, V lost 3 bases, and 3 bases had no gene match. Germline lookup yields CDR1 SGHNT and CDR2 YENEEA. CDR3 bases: TGTGCCAGCAGCTTCGGGACAGGGGTGTACAATGAGCAGTTCTTC. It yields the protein CASSFGTGVYNEQFF.